This T cell receptor (beta chain) was recovered during a study of cytomegalovirus exposure and HLA in healthy donors. The study's findings and limits: Cytomegalovirus-associated status was assigned to 150 or so TCR beta chains. Most TCR sequences were seen very rarely across donors, but some public TCRs occurred in many. One cluster of highly shared sequence variants probably arose as a sequencing artifact.

Germline V lookup: CDR1 SGDLS, CDR2 YYNGEE. The CDR3 is 15 residues long. Trimming cost V 7 bases and J 2 bases, with 18 bases left between them. The PCR made use of 60 Vbeta and 13 Jbeta primers. The repertoire was sequenced with immunoSEQ multiplex PCR; TCRdb's copy has only in-frame clones and lacks some. The table records roughly 120,000 clones, about 8.5% of them present only once. As concerns this clone: What it binds is unknown.

The source of this sequence is a middle-aged man in good health and CMV-seronegative. The chain carries TRBV9 and TRBJ1-1, with TRBD1 as a possible D gene (5 bases). Material: PBMCs. For the CDR3, the DNA is TGTGCCAGCGGCCTCTCTGGAGGGGATAACACTGAAGCTTTCTTT. It yields the protein CASGLSGGDNTEAFF.